Listed below are T cell receptor beta chains from one sample, sequenced in a study of T cell repertoires in cytomegalovirus infection. TCRdb used MiXCR to reprocess the reads, holding one entry per CDR3 protein. The top ten hold around 20% of the sample, which has some 160,000 distinct CDR3 sequences, 17% seen once. The specimen sequenced was CD8+ T cells from PBMCs. The source is a human donor in good health (CMV status not recorded). Some clones in this sample may be carry-over from other donors' samples. The conserved cysteine and the conserved F or W are not part of the CDR3 here. The order of the fields is V gene, J gene, clone size, CDR3 protein. Some rows have no size entry. The others give once, few or many, or a class for an expanded clone.

v_call: TRBV6-2/TRBV6-3; j_call: TRBJ1-5; clone_size: -; cdr3_aa: ASTEGDSSNQPQH
v_call: TRBV6-5; j_call: TRBJ2-3; clone_size: few; cdr3_aa: ASSYRASTDTQY
v_call: TRBV15; j_call: TRBJ2-7; clone_size: few; cdr3_aa: ATSSVRDRAYEQY
v_call: TRBV10-2; j_call: TRBJ1-5; clone_size: -; cdr3_aa: ASSESAGALNQPQH
v_call: TRBV15; j_call: TRBJ1-3; clone_size: -; cdr3_aa: ATSSLGFRQTSGNTIY
v_call: TRBV7-3; j_call: TRBJ2-1; clone_size: -; cdr3_aa: ASSLTGTLNEQF
v_call: TRBV12-5; j_call: TRBJ2-5; clone_size: few; cdr3_aa: ASGLTRFETQY
v_call: TRBV6-5; j_call: TRBJ1-1; clone_size: -; cdr3_aa: ASSYTAGKAEAF
v_call: TRBV29-1; j_call: TRBJ2-3; clone_size: -; cdr3_aa: SVTKGIPDTQY
v_call: TRBV6-6; j_call: TRBJ2-1; clone_size: -; cdr3_aa: ATTGVPYNEQF
v_call: TRBV6-4; j_call: TRBJ2-3; clone_size: few; cdr3_aa: ASSEGGRPWDTQY
v_call: TRBV12-3/TRBV12-4; j_call: TRBJ1-2; clone_size: -; cdr3_aa: ASSRRQDYGYT
v_call: TRBV15; j_call: TRBJ2-5; clone_size: once; cdr3_aa: ATSREAGQETQY
v_call: TRBV12-5; j_call: TRBJ2-1; clone_size: few; cdr3_aa: ASGFGLAGGPDNEQF
v_call: TRBV6-2/TRBV6-3; j_call: TRBJ1-6; clone_size: few; cdr3_aa: ASSGGESSYNSPLH
v_call: TRBV7-6; j_call: TRBJ2-3; clone_size: many; cdr3_aa: ASSLRRDTQY
v_call: TRBV7-8; j_call: TRBJ2-7; clone_size: many; cdr3_aa: ASRGDSYEQY
v_call: TRBV7-9; j_call: TRBJ2-2; clone_size: once; cdr3_aa: ASSHGTGGELF
v_call: TRBV7-6; j_call: TRBJ2-1; clone_size: many; cdr3_aa: ASSLLEPSAHLTYNEQF
v_call: TRBV15; j_call: TRBJ2-1; clone_size: -; cdr3_aa: ATFTRGSSYNEQF
v_call: TRBV7-8; j_call: TRBJ1-5; clone_size: few; cdr3_aa: ASSLREGFQPQH
v_call: TRBV7-9; j_call: TRBJ2-1; clone_size: few; cdr3_aa: ASSLSGRNNEQF
v_call: TRBV28; j_call: TRBJ2-1; clone_size: -; cdr3_aa: ASRGLADDNEQF
v_call: TRBV28; j_call: TRBJ1-3; clone_size: few; cdr3_aa: ASSLLAGALSGNTIY
v_call: TRBV15; j_call: TRBJ2-1; clone_size: -; cdr3_aa: ATSSPDRGNEQF
v_call: TRBV27; j_call: TRBJ2-1; clone_size: few; cdr3_aa: ASSWDSSNEQF
v_call: TRBV7-9; j_call: TRBJ2-1; clone_size: few; cdr3_aa: ASSLVGRANEQF
v_call: TRBV7-2; j_call: TRBJ1-5; clone_size: -; cdr3_aa: ASSLSGQGNQPQH
v_call: TRBV6-6; j_call: TRBJ2-7; clone_size: few; cdr3_aa: ASSYGFGREQY
v_call: TRBV6-2/TRBV6-3; j_call: TRBJ2-1; clone_size: -; cdr3_aa: ASSYGPGTRPNNEQF
v_call: TRBV6-2/TRBV6-3; j_call: TRBJ2-7; clone_size: few; cdr3_aa: ASSYSDWTAPYEQY
v_call: TRBV6-2/TRBV6-3; j_call: TRBJ2-1; clone_size: few; cdr3_aa: ASSYPNVLKGSSSSYNEQF
v_call: TRBV6-2/TRBV6-3; j_call: TRBJ2-7; clone_size: -; cdr3_aa: ASSLLLVAGGYEQY
v_call: TRBV9; j_call: TRBJ2-7; clone_size: -; cdr3_aa: ASSPRTSGSSYEQY
v_call: TRBV5-4; j_call: TRBJ1-1; clone_size: -; cdr3_aa: ASSIDRANEAF
v_call: TRBV7-8; j_call: TRBJ2-1; clone_size: many; cdr3_aa: ASSPLGGEQF
v_call: TRBV7-6; j_call: TRBJ2-5; clone_size: many; cdr3_aa: ASSLNGQRNQETQY
v_call: TRBV7-2; j_call: TRBJ2-1; clone_size: few; cdr3_aa: ASSLNREPIWEQF
v_call: TRBV12-5; j_call: TRBJ2-1; clone_size: -; cdr3_aa: ASAMTSGRRAYEQF
v_call: TRBV29-1; j_call: TRBJ2-1; clone_size: few; cdr3_aa: SGTGDYRYNEQF
v_call: TRBV28; j_call: TRBJ2-1; clone_size: -; cdr3_aa: ASSRPGLAYNEQF
v_call: TRBV5-6; j_call: TRBJ2-7; clone_size: -; cdr3_aa: ASNEGNEQY
v_call: TRBV13; j_call: TRBJ2-1; clone_size: few; cdr3_aa: ASSFKGSYNEQF
v_call: TRBV7-9; j_call: TRBJ1-2; clone_size: few; cdr3_aa: ASSYGQGINYGYT
v_call: TRBV14; j_call: TRBJ2-3; clone_size: many; cdr3_aa: ASSHASSSLNTDTQY
v_call: TRBV9; j_call: TRBJ2-1; clone_size: few; cdr3_aa: ASSPRGTYNEQF
v_call: TRBV7-2; j_call: TRBJ1-2; clone_size: -; cdr3_aa: ASSYSMTGLYGYT
v_call: TRBV6-2/TRBV6-3; j_call: TRBJ2-2; clone_size: few; cdr3_aa: ASSYGSDTGELF
v_call: TRBV6-1; j_call: TRBJ2-7; clone_size: few; cdr3_aa: ASRTGTGIHEQY
v_call: TRBV6-5; j_call: TRBJ2-1; clone_size: many; cdr3_aa: ASSYGNEQF
v_call: TRBV15; j_call: TRBJ1-5; clone_size: -; cdr3_aa: ATSRFTGGRQPQH
v_call: TRBV6-2/TRBV6-3; j_call: TRBJ2-7; clone_size: few; cdr3_aa: ASSYPGTGRTYEQY
v_call: TRBV5-1; j_call: TRBJ2-1; clone_size: -; cdr3_aa: ASSLRREGLRNEQF
v_call: TRBV11-2; j_call: TRBJ2-4; clone_size: -; cdr3_aa: ASSLSNRVIY
v_call: TRBV28; j_call: TRBJ1-2; clone_size: -; cdr3_aa: ATQGADYGYT
v_call: TRBV12-3/TRBV12-4; j_call: TRBJ2-7; clone_size: few; cdr3_aa: ASSPRHLNYEQY